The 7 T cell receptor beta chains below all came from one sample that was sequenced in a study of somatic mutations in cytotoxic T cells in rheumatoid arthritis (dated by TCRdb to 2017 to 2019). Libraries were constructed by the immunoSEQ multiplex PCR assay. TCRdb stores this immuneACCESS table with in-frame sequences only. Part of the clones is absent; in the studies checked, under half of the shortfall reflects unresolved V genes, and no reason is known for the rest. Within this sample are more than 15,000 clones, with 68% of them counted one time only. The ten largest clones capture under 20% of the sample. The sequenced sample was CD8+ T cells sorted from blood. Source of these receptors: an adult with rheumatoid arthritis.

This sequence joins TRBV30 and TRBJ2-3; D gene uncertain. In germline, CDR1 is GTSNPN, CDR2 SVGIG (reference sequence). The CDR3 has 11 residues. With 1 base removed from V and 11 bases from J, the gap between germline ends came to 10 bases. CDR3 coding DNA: TGTGCCTGGAGTGAAGGTCGAGGGCAGTATTTT. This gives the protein CAWSEGRGQYF.

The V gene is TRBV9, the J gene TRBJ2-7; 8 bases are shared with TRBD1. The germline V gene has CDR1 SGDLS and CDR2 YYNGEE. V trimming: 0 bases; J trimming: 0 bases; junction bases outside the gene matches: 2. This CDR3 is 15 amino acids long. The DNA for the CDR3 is TGTGCCAGCAGCGTAGCCCAGGGGGCCTCCTACGAGCAGTACTTC. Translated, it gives CASSVAQGASYEQYF.

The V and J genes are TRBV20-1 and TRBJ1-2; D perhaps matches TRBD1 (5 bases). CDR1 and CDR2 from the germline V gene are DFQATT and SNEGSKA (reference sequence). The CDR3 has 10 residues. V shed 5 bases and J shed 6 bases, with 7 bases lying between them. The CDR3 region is CSAVQDGYTF. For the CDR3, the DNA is TGCAGTGCTGTACAGGATGGCTACACCTTC.

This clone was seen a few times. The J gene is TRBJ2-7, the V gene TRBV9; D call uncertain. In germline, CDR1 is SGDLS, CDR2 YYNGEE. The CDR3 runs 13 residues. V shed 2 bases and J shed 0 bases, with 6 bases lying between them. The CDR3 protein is CASSVGNSYEQYF. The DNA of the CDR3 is TGTGCCAGCAGCGTGGGCAACTCCTACGAGCAGTACTTC.

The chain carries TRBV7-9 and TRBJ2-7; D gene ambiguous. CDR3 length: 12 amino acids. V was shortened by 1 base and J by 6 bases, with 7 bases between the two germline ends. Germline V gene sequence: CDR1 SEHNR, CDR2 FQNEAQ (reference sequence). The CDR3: CASSLDGGEQYF. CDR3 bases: TGTGCCAGCAGCTTAGACGGTGGCGAGCAGTACTTC.

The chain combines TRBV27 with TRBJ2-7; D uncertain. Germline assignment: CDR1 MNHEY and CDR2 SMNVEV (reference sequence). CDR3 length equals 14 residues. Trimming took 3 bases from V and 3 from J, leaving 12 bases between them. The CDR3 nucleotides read TGTGCCAGCAGTTTTAACGGCGCGCACTACGAGCAGTACTTC. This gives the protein CASSFNGAHYEQYF.

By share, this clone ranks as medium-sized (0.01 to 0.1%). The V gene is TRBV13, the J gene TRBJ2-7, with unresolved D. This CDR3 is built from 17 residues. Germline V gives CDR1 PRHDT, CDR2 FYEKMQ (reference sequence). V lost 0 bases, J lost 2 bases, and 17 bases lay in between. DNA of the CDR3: TGTGCCAGCAGCTTAGGCCCTACGGCCGGCCCTACCTACGAGCAGTACTTC. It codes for CASSLGPTAGPTYEQYF.